These T cell receptor beta chains were read from a single sample in a study of T cells in Graves' hyperthyroidism and ophthalmopathy. TCRdb independently ran MiXCR on the multiplex PCR reads; one entry per CDR3 protein. The table lists some 500,000 distinct CDR3 sequences, around 22% of them singletons. Sample: blood. The receptors come from a woman aged 25-40 years with Graves' ophthalmopathy. CDR3s include the opening cysteine and the closing phenylalanine or tryptophan. Each record gives: J gene, CDR3 length, V gene, CDR3 protein.

j_gene: TRBJ1-2; len: 15; v_gene: TRBV6-5; CDR3aa: CASSYSSQGAGGYTF
j_gene: TRBJ2-7; len: 14; v_gene: TRBV28; CDR3aa: CASSFKRDSYEQYF
j_gene: TRBJ2-7; len: 13; v_gene: TRBV29-1; CDR3aa: CSVRRLAGNEQYF
j_gene: TRBJ1-1; len: 17; v_gene: TRBV27; CDR3aa: CASSSSPEWAMNTEAFF
j_gene: TRBJ1-2; len: 12; v_gene: TRBV12-3/TRBV12-4; CDR3aa: CANTYEGPGYTF
j_gene: TRBJ2-5; len: 14; v_gene: TRBV6-5; CDR3aa: CASSYSPGFETQYF
j_gene: TRBJ2-7; len: 16; v_gene: TRBV28; CDR3aa: CASSLCLGQVSYEQYF
j_gene: TRBJ1-2; len: 13; v_gene: TRBV3-1; CDR3aa: CASSQVQGHGYTF
j_gene: TRBJ1-2; len: 14; v_gene: TRBV12-3/TRBV12-4; CDR3aa: CASTEGRRADGYTF
j_gene: TRBJ2-5; len: 16; v_gene: TRBV11-2; CDR3aa: CASTLSSGGPGETQYF
j_gene: TRBJ1-5; len: 16; v_gene: TRBV15; CDR3aa: CATRMFGGVGNQPQHF
j_gene: TRBJ2-5; len: 13; v_gene: TRBV6-1; CDR3aa: CASTKGDLETQYF
j_gene: TRBJ2-7; len: 16; v_gene: TRBV11-2; CDR3aa: CASSYTGLADPTVQYF
j_gene: TRBJ1-1; len: 14; v_gene: TRBV24-1; CDR3aa: CATREPTGGHEAFF
j_gene: TRBJ1-1; len: 15; v_gene: TRBV19; CDR3aa: CASSMGGRRTTEAFF
j_gene: TRBJ1-6; len: 16; v_gene: TRBV12-3/TRBV12-4; CDR3aa: CASSLWAGRHNSPLHF
j_gene: TRBJ1-1; len: 14; v_gene: TRBV18; CDR3aa: CASSPPSRGSEAFF
j_gene: TRBJ1-1; len: 13; v_gene: TRBV2; CDR3aa: CASKAGTNTEAFF
j_gene: TRBJ2-5; len: 16; v_gene: TRBV25-1; CDR3aa: CASSDGGRPTGETQYF
j_gene: TRBJ2-2; len: 14; v_gene: TRBV19; CDR3aa: CASLGTRNTGELFF
j_gene: TRBJ2-5; len: 14; v_gene: TRBV15; CDR3aa: CATSIGTVQETQYF
j_gene: TRBJ1-2; len: 15; v_gene: TRBV3-2; CDR3aa: CASSQDQAGGYGYTF
j_gene: TRBJ1-1; len: 16; v_gene: TRBV20-1; CDR3aa: CSARGIGWEENTEAFF
j_gene: TRBJ2-7; len: 13; v_gene: TRBV6-1; CDR3aa: CASSEASEGEQYF